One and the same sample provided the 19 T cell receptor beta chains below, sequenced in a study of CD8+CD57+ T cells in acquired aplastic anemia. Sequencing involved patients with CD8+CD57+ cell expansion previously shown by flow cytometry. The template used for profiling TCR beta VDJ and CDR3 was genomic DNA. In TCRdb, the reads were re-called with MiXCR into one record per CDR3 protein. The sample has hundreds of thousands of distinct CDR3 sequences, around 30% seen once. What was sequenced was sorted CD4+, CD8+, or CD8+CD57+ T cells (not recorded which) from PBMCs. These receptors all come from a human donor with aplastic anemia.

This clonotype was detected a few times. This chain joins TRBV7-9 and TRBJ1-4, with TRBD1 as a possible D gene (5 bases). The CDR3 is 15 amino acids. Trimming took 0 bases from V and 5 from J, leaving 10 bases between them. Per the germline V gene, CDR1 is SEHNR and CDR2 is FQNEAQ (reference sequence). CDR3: CASSLASGGNEKLFF. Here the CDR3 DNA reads TGTGCCAGCAGCTTAGCGTCCGGGGGGAATGAAAAACTGTTTTTT.

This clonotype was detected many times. Here the CDR3 reads CSARDGGREAFF. CDR3 sequence (DNA): TGCAGTGCTAGAGATGGGGGACGTGAAGCTTTCTTT. This chain uses TRBV20-1 with TRBJ1-1, with D perhaps TRBD1 (5 bases). Germline V gene lookup returns CDR1 DFQATT and CDR2 SNEGSKA (reference sequence). The CDR3 is 12 residues long. V was clipped by 0 bases and J by 7 bases, with 9 bases between them.

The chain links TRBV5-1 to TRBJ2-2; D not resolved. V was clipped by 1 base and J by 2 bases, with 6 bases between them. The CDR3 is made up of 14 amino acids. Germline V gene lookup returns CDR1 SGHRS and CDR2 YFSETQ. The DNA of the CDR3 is TGCGCCAGCAGCTTGTACGGAAACACCGGGGAGCTGTTTTTT. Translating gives CASSLYGNTGELFF.

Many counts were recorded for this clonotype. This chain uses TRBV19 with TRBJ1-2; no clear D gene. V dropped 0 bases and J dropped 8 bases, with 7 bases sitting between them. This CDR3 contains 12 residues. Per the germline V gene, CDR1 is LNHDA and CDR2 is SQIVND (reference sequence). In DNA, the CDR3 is TGTGCCAGTAGTATAGATGTATACGGCTACACCTTC. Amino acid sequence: CASSIDVYGYTF.

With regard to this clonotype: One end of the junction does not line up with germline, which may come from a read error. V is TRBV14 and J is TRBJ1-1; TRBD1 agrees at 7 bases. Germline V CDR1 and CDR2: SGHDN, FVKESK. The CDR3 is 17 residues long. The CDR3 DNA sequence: TGTGCCAGCAGCCAAAGAGGAGAAGGGGGCCGGAACACTGAAACTTTCTTT. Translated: CASSQRGEGGRNTETFF.

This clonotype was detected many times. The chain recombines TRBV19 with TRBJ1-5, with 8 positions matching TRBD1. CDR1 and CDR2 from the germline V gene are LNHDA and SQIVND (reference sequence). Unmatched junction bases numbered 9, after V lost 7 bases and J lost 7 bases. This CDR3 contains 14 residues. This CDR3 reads CASMETGVWQPQHF. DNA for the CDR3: TGTGCCAGTATGGAGACAGGGGTTTGGCAGCCCCAGCATTTT.

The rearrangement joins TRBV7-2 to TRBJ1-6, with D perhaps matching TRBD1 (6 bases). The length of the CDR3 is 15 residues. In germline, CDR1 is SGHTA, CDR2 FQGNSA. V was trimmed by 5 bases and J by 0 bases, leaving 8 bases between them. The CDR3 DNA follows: TGTGCCAGCAGCCCAGGGGTCTCCTATAATTCACCCCTCCACTTT. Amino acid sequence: CASSPGVSYNSPLHF.

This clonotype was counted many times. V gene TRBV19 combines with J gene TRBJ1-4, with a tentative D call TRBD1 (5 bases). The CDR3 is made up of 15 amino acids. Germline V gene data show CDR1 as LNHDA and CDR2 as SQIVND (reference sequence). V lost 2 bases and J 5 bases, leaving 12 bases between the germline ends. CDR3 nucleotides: TGTGCCAGTAGTATAACAGGTTGGGGGAATGAAAAACTGTTTTTT. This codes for CASSITGWGNEKLFF. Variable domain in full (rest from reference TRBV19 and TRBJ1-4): DGGITQSPKYLFRKEGQNVTLSCEQNLNHDAMYWYRQDPGQGLRLIYYSQIVNDFQKGDIAEGYSVSREKKESFPLTVTSAQKNPTAFYLCASSITGWGNEKLFFGSGTQLSVL.

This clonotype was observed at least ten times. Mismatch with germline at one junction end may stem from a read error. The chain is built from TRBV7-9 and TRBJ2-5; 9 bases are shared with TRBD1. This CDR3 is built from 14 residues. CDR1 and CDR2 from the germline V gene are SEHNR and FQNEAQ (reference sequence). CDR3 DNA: TGTGCCAGCAGGTTAGGACAGGGGCAAGAGACCCAGTACTTC. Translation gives CASRLGQGQETQYF.

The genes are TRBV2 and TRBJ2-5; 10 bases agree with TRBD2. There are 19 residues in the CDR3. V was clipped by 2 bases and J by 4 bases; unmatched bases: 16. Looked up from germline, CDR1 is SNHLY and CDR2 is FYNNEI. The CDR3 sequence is CASSETVLGLAAFGETQYF. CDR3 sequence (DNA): TGTGCCAGCAGTGAAACAGTCCTCGGACTAGCGGCCTTTGGAGAGACCCAGTACTTC.

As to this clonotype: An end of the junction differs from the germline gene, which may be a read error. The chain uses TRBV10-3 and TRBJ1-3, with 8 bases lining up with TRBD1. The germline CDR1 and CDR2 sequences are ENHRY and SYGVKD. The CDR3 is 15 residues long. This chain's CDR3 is CASRQGANSGNTTYF. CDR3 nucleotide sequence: TGTGCCAGCAGGCAGGGGGCGAACTCTGGAAACACCACATATTTT.

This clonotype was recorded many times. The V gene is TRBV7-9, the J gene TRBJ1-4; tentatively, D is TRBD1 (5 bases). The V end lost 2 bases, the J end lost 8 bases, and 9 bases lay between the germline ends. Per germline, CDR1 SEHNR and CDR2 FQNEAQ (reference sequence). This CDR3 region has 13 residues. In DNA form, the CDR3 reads TGTGCCAGCAGCTTACCAGGGCGCGAAAAACTGTTTTTT. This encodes CASSLPGREKLFF.

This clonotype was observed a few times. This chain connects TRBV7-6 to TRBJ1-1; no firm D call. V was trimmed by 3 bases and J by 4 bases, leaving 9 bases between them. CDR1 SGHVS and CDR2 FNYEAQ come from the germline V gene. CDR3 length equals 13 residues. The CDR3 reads CASSFLKGTEAFF. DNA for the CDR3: TGTGCCAGCAGCTTCCTGAAGGGCACTGAAGCTTTCTTT.

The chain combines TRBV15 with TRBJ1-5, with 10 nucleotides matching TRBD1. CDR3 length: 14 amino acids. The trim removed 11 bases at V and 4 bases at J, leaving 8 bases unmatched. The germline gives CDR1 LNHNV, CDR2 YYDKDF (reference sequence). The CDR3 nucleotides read TGTGCCTGGACCAGGACAGGGGGGAATCAGCCCCAGCATTTT. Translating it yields CAWTRTGGNQPQHF.

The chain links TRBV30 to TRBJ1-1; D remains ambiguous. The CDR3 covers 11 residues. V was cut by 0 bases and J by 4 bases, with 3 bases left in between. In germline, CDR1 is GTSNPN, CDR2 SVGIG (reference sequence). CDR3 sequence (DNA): TGTGCCTGGAGTGTCGGCACTGAAGCTTTCTTT. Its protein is CAWSVGTEAFF. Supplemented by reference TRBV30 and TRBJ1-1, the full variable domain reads SQTIHQWPATLVQPVGSPLSLECTVEGTSNPNLYWYRQAAGRGLQLLFYSVGIGQISSEVPQNLSASRPQDRQFILSSKKLLLSDSGFYLCAWSVGTEAFFGQGTRLTVV.

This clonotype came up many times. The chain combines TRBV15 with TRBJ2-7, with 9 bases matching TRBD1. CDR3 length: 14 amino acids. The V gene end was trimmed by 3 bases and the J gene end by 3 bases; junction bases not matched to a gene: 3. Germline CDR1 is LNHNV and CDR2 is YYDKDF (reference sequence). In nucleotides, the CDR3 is TGTGCCACCAGCAGGGACAGGGGAATCTACGAGCAGTACTTC. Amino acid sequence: CATSRDRGIYEQYF. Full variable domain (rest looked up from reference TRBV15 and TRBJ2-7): DAMVIQNPRYQVTQFGKPVTLSCSQTLNHNVMYWYQQKSSQAPKLLFHYYDKDFNNEADTPDNFQSRRPNTSFCFLDIRSPGLGDTAMYLCATSRDRGIYEQYFGPGTRLTVT.

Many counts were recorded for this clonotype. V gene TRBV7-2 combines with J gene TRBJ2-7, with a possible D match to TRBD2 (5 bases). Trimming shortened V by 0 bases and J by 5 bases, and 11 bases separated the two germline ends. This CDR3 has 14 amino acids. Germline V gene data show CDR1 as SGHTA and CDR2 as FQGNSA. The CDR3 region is CASSLAGGGNEQYF. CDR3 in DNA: TGTGCCAGCAGCTTAGCAGGAGGTGGTAACGAGCAGTACTTC.

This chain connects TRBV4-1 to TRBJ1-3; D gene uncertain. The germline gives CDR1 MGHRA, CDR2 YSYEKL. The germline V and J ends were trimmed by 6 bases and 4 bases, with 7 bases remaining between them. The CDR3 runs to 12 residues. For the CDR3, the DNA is TGCGCCAGCAGTAACCTGGGAAACACCATATATTTT. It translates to CASSNLGNTIYF.

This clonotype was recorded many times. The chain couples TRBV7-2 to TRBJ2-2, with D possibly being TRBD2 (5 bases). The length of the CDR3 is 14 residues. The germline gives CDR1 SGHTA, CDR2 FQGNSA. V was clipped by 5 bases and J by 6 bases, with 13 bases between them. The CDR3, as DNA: TGTGCCAGCAGCGCTACCTCGGGATCCGGGGAGCTGTTTTTT. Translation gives CASSATSGSGELFF.